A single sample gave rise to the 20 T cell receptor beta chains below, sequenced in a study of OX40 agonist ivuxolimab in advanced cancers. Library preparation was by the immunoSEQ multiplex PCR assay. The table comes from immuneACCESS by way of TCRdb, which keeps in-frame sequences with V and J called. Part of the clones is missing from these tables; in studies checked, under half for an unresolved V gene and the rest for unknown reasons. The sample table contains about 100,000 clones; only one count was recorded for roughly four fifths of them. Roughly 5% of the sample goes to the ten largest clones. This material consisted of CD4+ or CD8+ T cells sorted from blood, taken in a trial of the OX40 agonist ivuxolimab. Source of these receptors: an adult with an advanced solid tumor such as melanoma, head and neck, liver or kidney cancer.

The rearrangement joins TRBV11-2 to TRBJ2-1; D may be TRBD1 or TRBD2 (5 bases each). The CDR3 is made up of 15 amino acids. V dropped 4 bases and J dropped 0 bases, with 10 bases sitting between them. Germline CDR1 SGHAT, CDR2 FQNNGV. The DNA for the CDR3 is TGTGCCAGCAGCTCAGGGACGGTCTCCTACAATGAGCAGTTCTTC. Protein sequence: CASSSGTVSYNEQFF.

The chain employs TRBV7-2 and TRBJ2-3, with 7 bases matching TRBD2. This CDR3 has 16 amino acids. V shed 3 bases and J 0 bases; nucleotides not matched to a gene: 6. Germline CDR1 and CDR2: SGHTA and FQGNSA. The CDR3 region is CASSLGGRTSTDTQYF. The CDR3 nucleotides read TGTGCCAGCAGCTTGGGGGGGAGGACTAGCACAGATACGCAGTATTTT.

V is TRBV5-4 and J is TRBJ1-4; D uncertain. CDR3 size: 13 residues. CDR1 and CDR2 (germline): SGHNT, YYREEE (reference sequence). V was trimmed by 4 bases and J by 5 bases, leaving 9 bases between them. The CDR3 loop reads CASSAVPNEKLFF. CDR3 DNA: TGTGCCAGCAGCGCGGTCCCAAATGAAAAACTGTTTTTT.

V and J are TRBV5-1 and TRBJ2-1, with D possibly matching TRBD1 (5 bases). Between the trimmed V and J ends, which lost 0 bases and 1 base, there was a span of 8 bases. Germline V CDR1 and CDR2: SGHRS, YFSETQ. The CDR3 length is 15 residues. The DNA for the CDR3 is TGCGCCAGCAGCTTGGACAGGAGATCCTACAATGAGCAGTTCTTC. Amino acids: CASSLDRRSYNEQFF. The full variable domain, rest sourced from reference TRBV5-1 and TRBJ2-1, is KAGVTQTPRYLIKTRGQQVTLSCSPISGHRSVSWYQQTPGQGLQFLFEYFSETQRNKGNFPGRFSGRQFSNSRSEMNVSTLELGDSALYLCASSLDRRSYNEQFFGPGTRLTVL.

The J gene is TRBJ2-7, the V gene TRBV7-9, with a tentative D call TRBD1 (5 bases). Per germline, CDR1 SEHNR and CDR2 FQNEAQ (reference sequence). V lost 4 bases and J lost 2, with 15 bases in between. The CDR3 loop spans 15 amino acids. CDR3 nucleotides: TGTGCCAGCAGCTCAGAGAACCAGGGAACCTACGAGCAGTACTTC. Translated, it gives CASSSENQGTYEQYF.

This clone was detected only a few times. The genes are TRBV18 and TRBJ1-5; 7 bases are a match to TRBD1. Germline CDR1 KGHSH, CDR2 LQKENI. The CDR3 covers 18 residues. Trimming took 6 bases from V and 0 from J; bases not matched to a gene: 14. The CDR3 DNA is TGTGCCAGCTCGCTCCAAACAGGGGTGGGGGATAGCAATCAGCCCCAGCATTTT. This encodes CASSLQTGVGDSNQPQHF.

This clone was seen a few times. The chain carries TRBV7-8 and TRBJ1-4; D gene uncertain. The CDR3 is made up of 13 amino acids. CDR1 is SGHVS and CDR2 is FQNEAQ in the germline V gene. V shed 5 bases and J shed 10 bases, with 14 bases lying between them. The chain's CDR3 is CASSREQSGKLFF. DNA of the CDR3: TGTGCCAGCAGCCGAGAGCAGAGTGGAAAACTGTTTTTT.

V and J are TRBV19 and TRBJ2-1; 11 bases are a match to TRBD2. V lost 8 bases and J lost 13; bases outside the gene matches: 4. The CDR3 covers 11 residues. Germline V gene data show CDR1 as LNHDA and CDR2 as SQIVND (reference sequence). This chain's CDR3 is CASVAGGDQFF. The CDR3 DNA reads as TGTGCCAGTGTAGCGGGGGGGGATCAGTTCTTC.

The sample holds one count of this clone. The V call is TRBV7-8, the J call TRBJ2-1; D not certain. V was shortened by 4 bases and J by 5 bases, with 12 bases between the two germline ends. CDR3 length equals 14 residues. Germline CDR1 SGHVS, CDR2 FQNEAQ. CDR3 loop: CASSSDILDNEQFF. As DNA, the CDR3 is TGTGCCAGCAGCTCCGACATATTGGACAATGAGCAGTTCTTC.

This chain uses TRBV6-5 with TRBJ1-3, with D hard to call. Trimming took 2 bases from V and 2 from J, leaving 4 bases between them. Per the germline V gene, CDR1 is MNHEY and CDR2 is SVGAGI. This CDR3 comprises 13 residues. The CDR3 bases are TGTGCCAGCAGTTACACCACTGGAAACACCATATATTTT. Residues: CASSYTTGNTIYF.

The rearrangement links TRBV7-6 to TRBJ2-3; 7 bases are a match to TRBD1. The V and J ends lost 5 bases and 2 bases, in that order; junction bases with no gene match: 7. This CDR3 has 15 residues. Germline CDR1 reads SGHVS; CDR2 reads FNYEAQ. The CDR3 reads CASSQGGQVTDTQYF. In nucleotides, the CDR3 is TGTGCCAGCAGCCAAGGAGGACAGGTCACAGATACGCAGTATTTT.

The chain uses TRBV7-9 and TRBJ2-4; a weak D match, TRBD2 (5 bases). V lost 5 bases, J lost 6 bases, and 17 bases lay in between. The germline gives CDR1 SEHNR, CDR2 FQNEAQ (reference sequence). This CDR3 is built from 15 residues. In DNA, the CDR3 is TGTGCCAGCAGCGGCGAGGGAAGGCGCGGAAACATTCAGTACTTC. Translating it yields CASSGEGRRGNIQYF.

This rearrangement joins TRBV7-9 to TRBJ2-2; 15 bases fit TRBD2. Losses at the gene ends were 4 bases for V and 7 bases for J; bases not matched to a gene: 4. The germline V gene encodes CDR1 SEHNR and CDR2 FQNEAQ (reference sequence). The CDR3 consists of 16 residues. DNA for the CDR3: TGTGCCAGCAGCTCTGGACTAGCGGGGGGGCACGGGGAGCTGTTTTTT. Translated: CASSSGLAGGHGELFF.

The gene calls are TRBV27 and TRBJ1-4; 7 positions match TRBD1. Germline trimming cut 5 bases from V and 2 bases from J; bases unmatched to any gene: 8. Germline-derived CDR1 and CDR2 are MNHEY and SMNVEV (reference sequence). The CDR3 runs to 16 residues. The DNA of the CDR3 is TGTGCCAGCAGTACTACCCCGGGACAGACTAATGAAAAACTGTTTTTT. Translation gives CASSTTPGQTNEKLFF.

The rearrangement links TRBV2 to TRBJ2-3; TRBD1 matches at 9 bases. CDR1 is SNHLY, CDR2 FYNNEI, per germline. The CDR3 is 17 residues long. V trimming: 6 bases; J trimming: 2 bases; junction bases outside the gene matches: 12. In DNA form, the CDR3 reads TGTGCCAGCAGCCATGAAGAGGACAGGGGTTTCACAGATACGCAGTATTTT. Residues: CASSHEEDRGFTDTQYF.

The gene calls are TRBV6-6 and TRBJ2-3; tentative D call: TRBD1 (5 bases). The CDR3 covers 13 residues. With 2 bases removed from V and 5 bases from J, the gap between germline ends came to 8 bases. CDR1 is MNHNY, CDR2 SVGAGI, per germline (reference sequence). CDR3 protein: CASSYPGRDTQYF. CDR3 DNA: TGTGCCAGCAGTTACCCAGGGCGAGATACGCAGTATTTT.

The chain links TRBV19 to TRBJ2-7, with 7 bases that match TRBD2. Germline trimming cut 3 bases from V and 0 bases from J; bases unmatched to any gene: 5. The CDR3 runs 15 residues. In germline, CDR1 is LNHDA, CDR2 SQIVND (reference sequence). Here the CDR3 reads CASSMGRGYSYEQYF. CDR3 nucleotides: TGTGCCAGTAGTATGGGGCGGGGGTACTCCTACGAGCAGTACTTC.

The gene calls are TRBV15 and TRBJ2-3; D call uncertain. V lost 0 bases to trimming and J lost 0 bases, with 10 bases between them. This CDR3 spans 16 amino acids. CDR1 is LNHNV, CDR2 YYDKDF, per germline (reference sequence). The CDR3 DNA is TGTGCCACCAGCAGAGATTTGGAGACTAGCACAGATACGCAGTATTTT. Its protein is CATSRDLETSTDTQYF.

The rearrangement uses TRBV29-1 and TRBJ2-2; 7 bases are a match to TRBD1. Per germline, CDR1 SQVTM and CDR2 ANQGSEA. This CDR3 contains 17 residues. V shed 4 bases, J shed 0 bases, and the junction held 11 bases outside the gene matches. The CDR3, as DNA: TGCAGCGTTGGGGGCCACAGGGGCGACCCGAACACCGGGGAGCTGTTTTTT. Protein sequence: CSVGGHRGDPNTGELFF.

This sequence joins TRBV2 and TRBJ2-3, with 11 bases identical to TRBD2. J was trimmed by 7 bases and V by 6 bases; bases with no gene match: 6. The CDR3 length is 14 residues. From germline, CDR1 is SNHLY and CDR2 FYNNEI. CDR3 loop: CASRRLAGTYTQYF. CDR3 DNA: TGTGCCAGCAGAAGACTAGCGGGGACATATACGCAGTATTTT. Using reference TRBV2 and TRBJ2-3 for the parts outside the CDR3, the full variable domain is EPEVTQTPSHQVTQMGQEVILRCVPISNHLYFYWYRQILGQKVEFLVSFYNNEISEKSEIFDDQFSVERPDGSNFTLKIRSTKLEDSAMYFCASRRLAGTYTQYFGPGTRLTVL.